The text below deals with one T cell receptor (beta chain). These data come from a study of blood T cell repertoires in COVID-19. Profiled with immunoSEQ multiplex PCR; TCRdb holds only in-frame clones, not every one. The repertoire holds roughly 80,000 clones, 84% seen once, with about 11% in the top ten. CDR3 size: 16 residues. Trimming removed 5 bases from V and 4 bases from J; junction bases left unmatched: 10. Germline assignment: CDR1 SGHAT and CDR2 FQNNGV. The chain carries TRBV11-2 and TRBJ2-7, with TRBD2 matching 11 bases. Material for sequencing was peripheral blood. The clonotype was recovered from a human donor in a cohort sampled during active COVID-19. This CDR3 reads CASSITSGSMGYEQYF. The CDR3 coding sequence is TGTGCCAGCAGCATCACTAGCGGGAGCATGGGGTACGAGCAGTACTTC.